These 20 T cell receptor beta chains share one sample of origin, sequenced in a study of blood T cell repertoires in COVID-19 (dated by TCRdb to the early 2020s). Preparation of the library involved the immunoSEQ multiplex PCR assay. In its TCRdb copy, this immuneACCESS table keeps in-frame sequences only and misses some clones. Where compared with another copy, unresolved V genes explain less than half of these, and the others have no known cause. In this sample the table shows about 240,000 clones, roughly 90% of which occur a single time. The ten most abundant clones make up 7.2% of the sample. Sequencing input: peripheral blood. The receptors come from a man aged 60 to 75 who had recovered from COVID-19.

J is TRBJ1-1 and V is TRBV30; 10 positions match TRBD1. The CDR3 has 14 residues. Unmatched junction bases numbered 4, after V lost 2 bases and J lost 4 bases. CDR1 and CDR2 from the germline V gene are GTSNPN and SVGIG (reference sequence). This CDR3 is CAWSPDRGSTEAFF. The CDR3 nucleotides are TGTGCCTGGAGTCCGGACAGGGGGAGCACTGAAGCTTTCTTT.

This clone has only a few counts. J is TRBJ1-2 and V is TRBV2; D ambiguous. Trimming cost V 6 bases and J 7 bases, with 9 bases left between them. The CDR3 has 11 residues. CDR1 and CDR2 from the germline V gene are SNHLY and FYNNEI. The CDR3 region has the DNA TGTGCCAGCAGAGAGGCGGCTGGCTACACCTTC. This encodes CASREAAGYTF.

Only one count was recorded for this clone. The rearrangement joins TRBV20-1 to TRBJ2-7, with D unresolved. Trimming removed 0 bases from V and 3 bases from J, with 3 bases in between. The germline gives CDR1 DFQATT, CDR2 SNEGSKA (reference sequence). The CDR3 sequence is 11 residues long. DNA of the CDR3: TGCAGTGCTAGAGACCTCTACGAGCAGTACTTC. Translation: CSARDLYEQYF.

This chain uses TRBV2 with TRBJ1-3, with D uncertain. CDR1 is SNHLY and CDR2 is FYNNEI in the germline V gene. This CDR3 has 14 amino acids. V gave up 5 bases and J gave up 7 bases, with 15 bases separating them. The CDR3 bases are TGTGCCAGCAGTCGAGGGAAAAGCGGTAACACCATATATTTT. Translated, it gives CASSRGKSGNTIYF.

The chain combines TRBV12-3 or TRBV12-4 with TRBJ1-2; the D is unclear. V shed 4 bases and J shed 7 bases, with 13 bases lying between them. The CDR3 totals 13 residues. CDR3 sequence reads: CASSSRRRSGYTF. Written as DNA, the CDR3 is TGTGCCAGCAGTTCAAGGAGGCGTTCTGGCTACACCTTC.

The chain recombines TRBV10-2 with TRBJ2-5, with TRBD1 identical over 8 bases. Trimming cost V 10 bases and J 2 bases; bases outside gene matches: 9. CDR1 is WSHSY, CDR2 SAAADI, per germline. The CDR3 extends over 14 amino acids. CDR3 sequence (DNA): TGCGCCATCATTTTCAACAGGGGGCAAGAGACCCAGTACTTC. This encodes CAIIFNRGQETQYF.

V is TRBV6-4 and J is TRBJ2-1; 8 bases are shared with TRBD2. Germline V lookup: CDR1 MRHNA, CDR2 SNTAGT. Losses at the gene ends were 6 bases for V and 0 bases for J; bases not matched to a gene: 7. There are 16 residues in the CDR3. The CDR3 region has the DNA TGTGCCAGCAGCAGATTCGGGACTAGCTCCTACAATGAGCAGTTCTTC. Translating it yields CASSRFGTSSYNEQFF.

The chain has TRBV4-1 and TRBJ2-7, with D hard to call. Between the trimmed V and J ends, which lost 10 bases and 2 bases, there was a span of 15 bases. Germline V gene data show CDR1 as MGHRA and CDR2 as YSYEKL. This CDR3 has 13 residues. The CDR3 bases are TGCGCCATCTCAAGCAGGTCCACCTACGAGCAGTACGTC. This encodes CAISSRSTYEQYV.

The chain couples TRBV7-2 to TRBJ2-7, with 7 bases fitting TRBD1. This CDR3 comprises 13 residues. V gave up 11 bases and J gave up 0 bases; unmatched junction bases: 7. Germline V gene sequence: CDR1 SGHTA, CDR2 FQGNSA. The CDR3 is CASGAGGSYEQYV. For the CDR3, the DNA is TGTGCCTCAGGCGCAGGGGGCTCCTACGAGCAGTACGTC.

The chain carries TRBV7-9 and TRBJ2-2; D is undetermined. V was trimmed by 0 bases and J by 0 bases, leaving 8 bases between them. There are 16 residues in the CDR3. Looked up from germline, CDR1 is SEHNR and CDR2 is FQNEAQ (reference sequence). The CDR3 reads CASSLAYLPNTGELFF. As DNA, the CDR3 is TGTGCCAGCAGCTTAGCGTACTTACCGAACACCGGGGAGCTGTTTTTT. Filled out from reference TRBV7-9 and TRBJ2-2, the complete variable domain reads DTGVSQNPRHKITKRGQNVTFRCDPISEHNRLYWYRQTLGQGPEFLTYFQNEAQLEKSRLLSDRFSAERPKGSFSTLEIQRTEQGDSAMYLCASSLAYLPNTGELFFGEGSRLTVL.

V gene TRBV5-1 combines with J gene TRBJ1-1; D gene ambiguous. This CDR3 has 14 residues. CDR1 is SGHRS, CDR2 YFSETQ, per germline. The germline V and J ends were trimmed by 1 base and 1 base, with 8 bases remaining between them. CDR3 DNA: TGCGCCAGCAGCTTGCCCGGGAAGAACACTGAAGCTTTCTTT. Translation: CASSLPGKNTEAFF.

The chain combines TRBV29-1 with TRBJ1-2, with TRBD1 matching over 7 bases. Germline V gives CDR1 SQVTM, CDR2 ANQGSEA. The CDR3 sequence is 13 residues long. V lost 2 bases, J lost 4 bases, and 4 bases stayed unmatched. The DNA of the CDR3 is TGCAGCGTTGAACCCCAGGGGGTCTATGGCTACACCTTC. Its protein is CSVEPQGVYGYTF.

The chain has TRBV5-1 and TRBJ1-3; D is possibly TRBD1 (5 bases). The CDR3 extends over 20 amino acids. Germline values: CDR1 SGHRS, CDR2 YFSETQ. V was pared by 0 bases and J by 0 bases, with 22 bases between. CDR3 in DNA: TGCGCCAGCAGCTTGGCCGGGTTAAAGGCACAGGCAATCTCTGGAAACACCATATATTTT. This encodes CASSLAGLKAQAISGNTIYF.

This clone appeared a single time. This chain connects TRBV6-4 to TRBJ2-2; D might be TRBD2 (5 bases). The CDR3 has 16 residues. The germline V gene has CDR1 MRHNA and CDR2 SNTAGT. With 1 base removed from V and 9 bases from J, the gap between germline ends came to 18 bases. The CDR3 spells CASSDYRAGGSRELFF. CDR3 nucleotide sequence: TGTGCCAGCAGTGACTATAGGGCAGGAGGATCCAGGGAGCTGTTTTTT.

J is TRBJ1-3 and V is TRBV6-5; D is unclear. The CDR3 length is 15 residues. The V and J ends lost 5 bases and 2 bases respectively, with 13 bases between them. Germline V CDR1 and CDR2: MNHEY, SVGAGI. CDR3: CASSRLSRTGNTIYF. For the CDR3, the DNA is TGTGCCAGCAGTCGACTTAGCCGGACTGGAAACACCATATATTTT.

The V gene is TRBV6-5, the J gene TRBJ1-2, with a weak D call TRBD1 (6 bases). In germline, CDR1 is MNHEY, CDR2 SVGAGI. The CDR3 runs to 13 residues. V gave up 6 bases and J gave up 4 bases, with 12 bases separating them. CDR3 nucleotides: TGTGCCAGCAGAGACAGGAGACTCTATGGCTACACCTTC. Protein product: CASRDRRLYGYTF.

The rearrangement uses TRBV6-5 and TRBJ1-2; TRBD1 matches at 8 bases. The ends lost 11 bases at V and 8 bases at J; junction bases unmatched: 13. The CDR3 covers 13 residues. Germline CDR1 MNHEY, CDR2 SVGAGI. CDR3 amino acids: CAACLQGAEGYTF. CDR3 DNA: TGTGCCGCATGCCTTCAGGGGGCGGAGGGCTACACCTTC.

V gene TRBV15 combines with J gene TRBJ2-5; TRBD2 matches at 9 bases. The germline V gene has CDR1 LNHNV and CDR2 YYDKDF (reference sequence). Losses at the gene ends were 1 base for V and 3 bases for J; bases not matched to a gene: 0. This CDR3 contains 14 residues. CDR3: CATSRGLAEETQYF. The CDR3 DNA reads TGTGCCACCAGCAGAGGACTAGCGGAAGAGACCCAGTACTTC.

The chain employs TRBV6-5 and TRBJ1-6, with D maybe TRBD1 (6 bases). Trimming stripped 7 bases from V and 9 bases from J, with 19 bases between. Germline lookup yields CDR1 MNHEY and CDR2 SVGAGI. The CDR3 is made up of 15 amino acids. In nucleotides, the CDR3 is TGTGCCAGCAAAGACGGGGGGCTGGGGAGTTCACCCCTCCACTTT. Protein product: CASKDGGLGSSPLHF.

The V and J genes are TRBV9 and TRBJ1-2, with no clear D. The CDR3 contains 11 residues. The germline gives CDR1 SGDLS, CDR2 YYNGEE. Trimming shortened V by 0 bases and J by 6 bases, and 3 bases separated the two germline ends. In DNA, the CDR3 is TGTGCCAGCAGCGTAGGTAATGGCTACACCTTC. Translating gives CASSVGNGYTF.